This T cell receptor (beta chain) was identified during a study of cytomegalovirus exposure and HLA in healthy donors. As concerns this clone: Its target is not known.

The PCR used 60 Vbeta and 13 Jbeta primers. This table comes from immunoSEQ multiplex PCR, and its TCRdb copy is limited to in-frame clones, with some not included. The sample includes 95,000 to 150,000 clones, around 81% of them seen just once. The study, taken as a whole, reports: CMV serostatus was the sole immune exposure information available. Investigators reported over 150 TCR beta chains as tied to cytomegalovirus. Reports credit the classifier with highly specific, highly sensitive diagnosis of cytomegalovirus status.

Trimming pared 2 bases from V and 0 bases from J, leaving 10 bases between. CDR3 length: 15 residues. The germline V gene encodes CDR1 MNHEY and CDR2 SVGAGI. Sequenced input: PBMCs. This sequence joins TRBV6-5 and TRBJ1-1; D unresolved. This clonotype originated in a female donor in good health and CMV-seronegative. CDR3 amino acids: CASSYGGRMNTEAFF. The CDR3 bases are TGTGCCAGCAGTTACGGTGGCAGGATGAACACTGAAGCTTTCTTT.